The 30 T cell receptor beta chains in this list originate from one sample, sequenced in a study of cytomegalovirus exposure and HLA in healthy donors. PCR primers comprised 60 Vbeta and 13 Jbeta primers. TCRdb's copy holds only in-frame clones and misses some; the assay was immunoSEQ multiplex PCR. The data show 150,000 to 180,000 clones, about 75% seen once. Sequencing was carried out using PBMCs. Every receptor here comes from a man younger than 30 in good health and CMV-seronegative.

Written as DNA, the CDR3 is TGTGCCAGCAGTTCCGGGACTAGCAGCTACAATGAGCAGTTCTTC. This sequence encodes CASSSGTSSYNEQFF. The rearrangement uses TRBV5-4 and TRBJ2-1, with TRBD2 matching 9 bases. J was trimmed by 3 bases and V by 5 bases; bases with no gene match: 6. The germline CDR1 and CDR2 sequences are SGHNT and YYREEE (reference sequence). This CDR3 has 15 residues.

The CDR3 reads CASSEGLAGGYEQYF. CDR3 sequence (DNA): TGTGCCAGCAGTGAAGGTCTAGCGGGAGGCTACGAGCAGTACTTC. V usage is TRBV25-1 and J usage is TRBJ2-7, with TRBD2 matching over 11 bases. The CDR3 runs to 15 residues. Germline V gene lookup returns CDR1 MGHDK and CDR2 SYGVNS. The J segment lost 3 bases and the V segment lost 2 bases, leaving 3 bases of the junction unmatched.

The chain uses TRBV4-1 and TRBJ1-5; D is ambiguous. Per germline, CDR1 MGHRA and CDR2 YSYEKL. The V gene lost 1 base and the J gene lost 7 bases, with 14 bases spanning the gap. This CDR3 is built from 15 residues. The CDR3, as DNA: TGCGCCAGCAGCCAAGGCCCGGTGACAAGGCAGCCCCAGCATTTT. It is translated as CASSQGPVTRQPQHF.

The rearrangement uses TRBV7-2 and TRBJ1-1; D possibly corresponds to TRBD1 (5 bases). Trimming shortened V by 5 bases and J by 4 bases, and 11 bases separated the two germline ends. Germline V CDR1 and CDR2: SGHTA, FQGNSA. The CDR3 consists of 13 residues. The CDR3 loop reads CASSAGTTTEAFF. CDR3 nucleotides: TGTGCCAGCAGCGCCGGGACTACCACTGAAGCTTTCTTT.

A single count supports this clone. The V call is TRBV28, the J call TRBJ2-3, with TRBD1 as a possible D gene (5 bases). Germline CDR1 and CDR2: MDHEN and SYDVKM. Between the trimmed V and J ends, which lost 7 bases and 5 bases, there was a span of 16 bases. The CDR3 runs to 14 residues. CDR3 nucleotides: TGTGCCAGCATCCGGTGGCAGGGTAAAGATACGCAGTATTTT. Its protein product is CASIRWQGKDTQYF. The variable domain in full, with the rest retrieved from reference TRBV28 and TRBJ2-3, is DVKVTQSSRYLVKRTGEKVFLECVQDMDHENMFWYRQDPGLGLRLIYFSYDVKMKEKGDIPEGYSVSREKKERFSLILESASTNQTSMYLCASIRWQGKDTQYFGPGTRLTVL.

V and J are TRBV9 and TRBJ2-7; TRBD2 matches 8 bases. With V trimmed by 0 bases and J by 0 bases, 5 bases remained unmatched. CDR1 and CDR2 from the germline V gene are SGDLS and YYNGEE. The CDR3 loop spans 16 amino acids. The CDR3 nucleotides are TGTGCCAGCAGCGTAGATGCGGGGGGTAGCTCCTACGAGCAGTACTTC. It translates to CASSVDAGGSSYEQYF.

A single count supports this clone. CDR3 nucleotides: TGTGCCAGCAGATCCGGTAGGAGGAACACTGAAGCTTTCTTT. It yields the protein CASRSGRRNTEAFF. The genes are TRBV6-5 and TRBJ1-1; no clear D gene. Germline loops: CDR1 MNHEY, CDR2 SVGAGI. Trimming cost V 6 bases and J 1 base, with 12 bases left between them. The CDR3 has 14 amino acids.

The chain joins TRBV29-1 to TRBJ2-6; D might be TRBD1 (5 bases). This CDR3 comprises 14 residues. The V gene's germline CDR1 is SQVTM and CDR2 ANQGSEA. With 4 bases removed from V and 0 bases from J, the gap between germline ends came to 7 bases. CDR3 protein: CSVARVSGANVLTF. The CDR3 nucleotides read TGCAGCGTTGCCAGGGTCTCTGGGGCCAACGTCCTGACTTTC.

This clone was recorded only once. The CDR3 sequence is CASSFGEWGRDEQFF. CDR3 nucleotides: TGTGCCAGCAGCTTTGGGGAGTGGGGTAGGGATGAGCAGTTCTTC. The chain has TRBV7-9 and TRBJ2-1; D is perhaps TRBD2 (5 bases). The CDR3 runs 15 residues. Germline loops: CDR1 SEHNR, CDR2 FQNEAQ (reference sequence). Trimming cost V 3 bases and J 8 bases, with 17 bases left between them. Full variable domain (remainder filled in from reference TRBV7-9 and TRBJ2-1): DTGVSQNPRHKITKRGQNVTFRCDPISEHNRLYWYRQTLGQGPEFLTYFQNEAQLEKSRLLSDRFSAERPKGSFSTLEIQRTEQGDSAMYLCASSFGEWGRDEQFFGPGTRLTVL.

The V gene is TRBV14, the J gene TRBJ2-3; no clear D. Per the germline V gene, CDR1 is SGHDN and CDR2 is FVKESK. The germline V and J ends were trimmed by 5 bases and 6 bases, with 9 bases remaining between them. This CDR3 comprises 12 residues. The CDR3 loop reads CASSWSADTQYF. Here the CDR3 DNA reads TGTGCCAGCAGCTGGAGTGCCGATACGCAGTATTTT.

The chain carries TRBV6-5 and TRBJ2-7; D unresolved. There are 13 residues in the CDR3. Per the germline V gene, CDR1 is MNHEY and CDR2 is SVGAGI. Trimming left V 6 bases short and J 7 bases short, with 16 bases between. CDR3: CASRTGSSREQYF. CDR3 nucleotides: TGTGCCAGCAGAACCGGGTCATCCCGAGAGCAGTACTTC.

V and J are TRBV5-4 and TRBJ2-5, with D possibly matching TRBD1 (5 bases). Between the trimmed V and J ends, which lost 0 bases and 3 bases, there was a span of 9 bases. The germline V gene has CDR1 SGHNT and CDR2 YYREEE (reference sequence). This CDR3 has 14 residues. The CDR3 protein is CASSLAAREETQYF. CDR3 DNA: TGTGCCAGCAGCTTGGCCGCCAGGGAAGAGACCCAGTACTTC.

The CDR3 DNA reads as TGTGCCAGCAGGACTAGCGGAGACAATGAGCAGTTCTTC. Its protein product is CASRTSGDNEQFF. The chain links TRBV6-1 to TRBJ2-1; TRBD2 agrees at 9 bases. J was trimmed by 5 bases and V by 6 bases; bases with no gene match: 2. Germline-derived CDR1 and CDR2 are MNHNS and SASEGT. The CDR3 is 13 amino acids.

There are a few counts of this clone. The V and J genes are TRBV4-2 and TRBJ1-1, with 10 bases lining up with TRBD1. The CDR3 loop spans 15 amino acids. The germline CDR1 and CDR2 sequences are LGHNA and YNFKEQ. With 1 base clipped from V and 7 bases from J, the junction kept 6 bases outside the gene matches. CDR3 loop: CASSQAGTGVNEAFF. CDR3 coding DNA: TGTGCCAGCAGCCAAGCCGGGACAGGGGTAAATGAAGCTTTCTTT.

With regard to this clone: An end of the junction does not agree with germline; a read error may underlie this. The chain employs TRBV5-1 and TRBJ1-1, with 10 bases identical to TRBD1. The CDR3 has 17 residues. Germline CDR1 SGHRS, CDR2 YFSETQ. CDR3 DNA sequence: TGCGCCAGCAGTTTGGGACAGGGGAAGGGCCGGAACACTGAAGCTTTCTTT. This codes for CASSLGQGKGRNTEAFF.

This chain links TRBV4-1 with TRBJ1-5; D gene unclear. Trimming removed 1 base at V and 2 bases at J, with 12 bases between. CDR1 MGHRA and CDR2 YSYEKL come from the germline V gene. The CDR3 runs to 16 residues. The CDR3, as DNA: TGCGCCAGCAGCCAAGGTCAATTCTCGGGCAATCAGCCCCAGCATTTT. It is translated as CASSQGQFSGNQPQHF.

The chain couples TRBV4-1 to TRBJ2-7; D not certain. The germline V gene encodes CDR1 MGHRA and CDR2 YSYEKL. The CDR3 length is 14 residues. V was shortened by 1 base and J by 3 bases, with 10 bases between the two germline ends. CDR3 nucleotides: TGCGCCAGCAGCCAAGGGCCCCCGGGCTACGAGCAGTACTTC. It yields the protein CASSQGPPGYEQYF.

The chain employs TRBV30 and TRBJ2-2; tentative D call: TRBD2 (6 bases). Trimming stripped 5 bases from V and 3 bases from J, with 13 bases between. This CDR3 is 14 amino acids long. Germline-derived CDR1 and CDR2 are GTSNPN and SVGIG (reference sequence). CDR3 in amino acids: CAWAEGDYTGELFF. In DNA form, the CDR3 reads TGTGCCTGGGCTGAAGGGGACTACACCGGGGAGCTGTTTTTT. Based on the CDR3 plus reference TRBV30 and TRBJ2-2, the full variable domain is SQTIHQWPATLVQPVGSPLSLECTVEGTSNPNLYWYRQAAGRGLQLLFYSVGIGQISSEVPQNLSASRPQDRQFILSSKKLLLSDSGFYLCAWAEGDYTGELFFGEGSRLTVL.

The V and J genes are TRBV4-3 and TRBJ1-2; D unresolved. V lost 1 base, J lost 3 bases, and 18 bases lay in between. The CDR3 covers 17 residues. In germline, CDR1 is LGHNA, CDR2 YSLEER. The CDR3 loop reads CASSQGANSGGHYGYTF. CDR3 bases: TGCGCCAGCAGCCAAGGGGCCAACAGTGGTGGGCACTATGGCTACACCTTC.

This clone has more than one count but fewer than ten. The chain carries TRBV7-2 and TRBJ2-3; D is undetermined. The germline gives CDR1 SGHTA, CDR2 FQGNSA. There are 15 residues in the CDR3. Trimming took 1 base from V and 0 from J, leaving 8 bases between them. The CDR3 DNA reads as TGTGCCAGCAGCTTAGGGCTCCTTAGCACAGATACGCAGTATTTT. Protein: CASSLGLLSTDTQYF.

This sequence joins TRBV9 and TRBJ2-7, with 8 bases lining up with TRBD2. The V and J ends lost 3 bases and 12 bases, in that order; junction bases with no gene match: 11. This CDR3 is built from 13 residues. Germline loops: CDR1 SGDLS, CDR2 YYNGEE. The CDR3 bases are TGTGCCAGCAGCGCCGTCGAGCGGGGGCCTTTGTACTTC. Translation: CASSAVERGPLYF.

This clone was picked up one time. This chain joins TRBV18 and TRBJ2-7; D is perhaps TRBD1 (5 bases). Per the germline V gene, CDR1 is KGHSH and CDR2 is LQKENI. The V gene lost 5 bases and the J gene lost 1 base, with 12 bases spanning the gap. The CDR3 totals 14 residues. The CDR3 loop reads CASSVTERSYEQYF. The DNA for the CDR3 is TGTGCCAGCTCAGTGACAGAGCGTTCCTACGAGCAGTACTTC.

The rearrangement joins TRBV21-1 to TRBJ2-7; the table's TRBD2 call for D was not verified on the DNA. TRBV21-1 is assigned pseudogene status. The CDR3 has 15 amino acids. The CDR3 region is CASSKEAGGSYEQYF. CDR3 sequence (DNA): TGTGCCAGCAGCAAAGAGGCGGGAGGCTCCTACGAGCAGTACTTC.

This rearrangement joins TRBV28 to TRBJ1-2; 10 bases align to TRBD1. V lost 5 bases, J lost 8 bases, and 8 bases stayed unmatched. Germline values: CDR1 MDHEN, CDR2 SYDVKM. The CDR3 extends over 14 amino acids. This CDR3 is CASSPPGQGYGYTF. The CDR3 bases are TGTGCCAGCAGTCCCCCGGGACAGGGGTACGGCTACACCTTC.

This clone was counted only a few times. The CDR3 here is CASSLSRQTNYGYTF. The CDR3 coding sequence is TGTGCCAGCAGCTTATCGAGACAGACTAACTATGGCTACACCTTC. The rearrangement uses TRBV7-8 and TRBJ1-2, with D possibly matching TRBD1 (5 bases). This CDR3 spans 15 amino acids. Trimming removed 2 bases at V and 0 bases at J, with 10 bases between. Germline V lookup: CDR1 SGHVS, CDR2 FQNEAQ.

V usage is TRBV27 and J usage is TRBJ2-1; 7 nucleotides match TRBD2. The CDR3 consists of 14 residues. Trimming took 4 bases from V and 10 from J; bases not matched to a gene: 10. The germline V gene has CDR1 MNHEY and CDR2 SMNVEV (reference sequence). The CDR3 loop is CASSSPNGAGEQFF. In DNA form, the CDR3 reads TGTGCCAGCAGTTCCCCAAATGGAGCGGGAGAGCAGTTCTTC.

This clone was detected only a few times. This chain uses TRBV6-4 with TRBJ1-6; no firm D call. This CDR3 contains 14 residues. Germline V CDR1 and CDR2: MRHNA, SNTAGT. The V and J ends lost 4 bases and 7 bases respectively, with 11 bases between them. The CDR3 loop reads CASSASPGNSPLHF. Here the CDR3 DNA reads TGTGCCAGCAGTGCCAGCCCGGGGAATTCACCCCTCCACTTT.

The V call is TRBV5-1, the J call TRBJ2-2, with a tentative D call TRBD2 (6 bases). The germline gives CDR1 SGHRS, CDR2 YFSETQ. The CDR3 is 16 residues long. The V gene lost 4 bases and the J gene lost 0 bases, with 13 bases spanning the gap. The CDR3, as DNA: TGCGCCAGCAGCGGCGGGACTTACTCGAACACCGGGGAGCTGTTTTTT. It translates to CASSGGTYSNTGELFF. Full variable domain (outside the CDR3, taken from reference TRBV5-1 and TRBJ2-2): KAGVTQTPRYLIKTRGQQVTLSCSPISGHRSVSWYQQTPGQGLQFLFEYFSETQRNKGNFPGRFSGRQFSNSRSEMNVSTLELGDSALYLCASSGGTYSNTGELFFGEGSRLTVL.

The rearrangement links TRBV7-9 to TRBJ2-7; 8 bases align to TRBD1. CDR1 is SEHNR and CDR2 is FQNEAQ in the germline V gene (reference sequence). The CDR3 covers 13 residues. The junction had 5 bases not matched to a gene; V was cut back by 6 bases and J by 4 bases. In nucleotides, the CDR3 is TGTGCCAGCAGAGGACAGGGAATGTACGAGCAGTACTTC. Its protein is CASRGQGMYEQYF.

The J gene is TRBJ1-5, the V gene TRBV28; perhaps TRBD1 as D (5 bases). The CDR3 is 14 amino acids. Germline-derived CDR1 and CDR2 are MDHEN and SYDVKM. V was clipped by 6 bases and J by 10 bases, with 19 bases between them. The CDR3, as DNA: TGTGCCAGCAGGGGCGGGACGGGGGTAGGACCCCAGCATTTT. Amino acids: CASRGGTGVGPQHF.